The next 11 T cell receptor beta chains were all read from a single sample in a study of CD8 T cells in Susac syndrome. 0.5 to 1 ug RNA was reverse transcribed with random hexamers. Using its own MiXCR run on the immunoSEQ multiplex PCR reads, TCRdb lists one record per CDR3 protein. The sample lists some 190,000 distinct CDR3 sequences, about 94% occurring once. Specimen: CD4+ T cells from PBMCs. The receptors derive from a human donor with Susac syndrome.

The gene calls are TRBV11-2 and TRBJ2-1; D might be TRBD1 (6 bases). The CDR3 has 15 residues. Germline CDR1 SGHAT, CDR2 FQNNGV. V dropped 7 bases and J dropped 6 bases, with 19 bases sitting between them. The CDR3 protein is CASKYFGRGVNEQFF. Here the CDR3 DNA reads TGTGCCAGCAAATATTTTGGCAGGGGTGTCAATGAGCAGTTCTTC.

The chain links TRBV30 to TRBJ1-3, with 7 positions matching TRBD1. Looked up from germline, CDR1 is GTSNPN and CDR2 is SVGIG (reference sequence). The CDR3 sequence is 14 residues long. J gave up 5 bases and V 0 bases, and 4 bases lay outside the gene matches. CDR3 nucleotides: TGTGCCTGGAGTGTACAGGGGCTTAGAAACACCATATATTTT. Translating gives CAWSVQGLRNTIYF.

This chain uses TRBV6-2 or TRBV6-3 with TRBJ1-2; D perhaps matches TRBD1 (5 bases). The germline gives CDR1 MNHEY, CDR2 SVGEGT. V was pared by 7 bases and J by 7 bases, with 16 bases between. The CDR3 length is 13 residues. The CDR3 bases are TGTGCCAGCACCGAGCCGGGACCCAGTGGCTACACCTTC. As protein: CASTEPGPSGYTF.

This clonotype has a single count. The rearrangement uses TRBV30 and TRBJ2-3; D possibly corresponds to TRBD2 (7 bases). Germline-derived CDR1 and CDR2 are GTSNPN and SVGIG (reference sequence). The CDR3 covers 13 residues. Trimming cost V 6 bases and J 3 bases, with 13 bases left between them. CDR3 region: CACRGARTDTQYF. As DNA, the CDR3 is TGTGCCTGCCGGGGGGCCCGGACAGATACGCAGTATTTT.

The chain joins TRBV12-3 or TRBV12-4 to TRBJ1-2; the D is unclear. CDR3 length: 13 amino acids. The V end was cut by 5 bases, the J end by 4 bases, with 11 bases between. This chain's CDR3 is CASSVGSSYGYTF. The CDR3 DNA reads TGTGCCAGCAGTGTCGGGAGTTCCTATGGCTACACCTTC.

This chain links TRBV25-1 with TRBJ1-2; 12 bases agree with TRBD1. J gave up 4 bases and V 6 bases, and 6 bases lay outside the gene matches. CDR1 and CDR2 (germline): MGHDK, SYGVNS. The CDR3 consists of 15 residues. In DNA, the CDR3 is TGTGCCAGCAGGGGACAGGGGGCGTGGAGCTATGGCTACACCTTC. It specifies CASRGQGAWSYGYTF.

The chain couples TRBV20-1 to TRBJ2-1; D may be TRBD1 (5 bases). This CDR3 region has 15 residues. V lost 0 bases, J lost 7 bases, and 16 bases lay in between. The germline gives CDR1 DFQATT, CDR2 SNEGSKA (reference sequence). CDR3: CSARDYRSAANEQFF. CDR3 DNA: TGCAGTGCTAGAGATTACAGGTCAGCCGCGAATGAGCAGTTCTTC.

As to this clonotype: Sequence at one end of the junction differs from germline and may be a read error. J is TRBJ2-7 and V is TRBV12-3 or TRBV12-4; D not certain. The CDR3 consists of 15 residues. CDR3 DNA: TGTGCCAGCAGCCATACCCGCACAACCTCCTACGGGCAGTACTTC. Translated, it gives CASSHTRTTSYGQYF.

This chain connects TRBV11-3 to TRBJ1-6; TRBD1 is a possible D gene (6 bases). This CDR3 has 14 residues. The germline V gene encodes CDR1 SGHNT and CDR2 YENEEA. Trimming cost V 4 bases and J 10 bases, with 14 bases left between them. The CDR3 sequence is CASSSGAPGSPLHF. CDR3 DNA: TGTGCCAGCAGCTCAGGGGCGCCGGGGTCACCCCTCCACTTT. Full variable domain (rest looked up from reference TRBV11-3 and TRBJ1-6): EAGVVQSPRYKIIEKKQPVAFWCNPISGHNTLYWYLQNLGQGPELLIRYENEEAVDDSQLPKDRFSAERLKGVDSTLKIQPAELGDSAVYLCASSSGAPGSPLHFGNGTRLTVT.

The chain is built from TRBV20-1 and TRBJ1-6; TRBD1 agrees at 10 bases. The germline CDR1 and CDR2 sequences are DFQATT and SNEGSKA (reference sequence). The length of the CDR3 is 16 residues. Unmatched junction bases numbered 6, after V lost 0 bases and J lost 7 bases. CDR3: CSAREVGDRGNSPLHF. Written as DNA, the CDR3 is TGCAGTGCTAGAGAGGTTGGGGACAGGGGAAATTCACCCCTCCACTTT.

The J gene is TRBJ1-2, the V gene TRBV7-2, with D maybe TRBD1 (5 bases). The CDR3 is made up of 14 amino acids. CDR1 and CDR2 from the germline V gene are SGHTA and FQGNSA. V gave up 1 base and J gave up 0 bases, with 6 bases separating them. The CDR3 protein is CASSLETANYGYTF. The CDR3, as DNA: TGTGCCAGCAGCTTAGAGACAGCTAACTATGGCTACACCTTC.